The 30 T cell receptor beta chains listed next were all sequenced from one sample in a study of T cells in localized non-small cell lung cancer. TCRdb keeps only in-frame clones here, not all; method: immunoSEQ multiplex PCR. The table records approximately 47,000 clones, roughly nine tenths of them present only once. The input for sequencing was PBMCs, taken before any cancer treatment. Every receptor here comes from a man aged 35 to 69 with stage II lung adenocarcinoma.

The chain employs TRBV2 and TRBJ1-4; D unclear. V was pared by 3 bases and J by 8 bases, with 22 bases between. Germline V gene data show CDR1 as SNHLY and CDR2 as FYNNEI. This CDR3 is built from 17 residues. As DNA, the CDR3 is TGTGCCAGCAGTGATCCATCCGCGCGTCCTCCGGGGGAAAAACTGTTTTTT. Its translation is CASSDPSARPPGEKLFF.

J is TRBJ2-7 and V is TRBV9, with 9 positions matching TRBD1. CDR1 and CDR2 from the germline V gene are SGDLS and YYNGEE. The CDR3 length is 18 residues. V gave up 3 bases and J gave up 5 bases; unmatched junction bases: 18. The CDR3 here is CASSANPRGTGRAHEQYF. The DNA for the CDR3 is TGTGCCAGCAGCGCCAACCCGAGGGGGACAGGGAGGGCGCACGAGCAGTACTTC.

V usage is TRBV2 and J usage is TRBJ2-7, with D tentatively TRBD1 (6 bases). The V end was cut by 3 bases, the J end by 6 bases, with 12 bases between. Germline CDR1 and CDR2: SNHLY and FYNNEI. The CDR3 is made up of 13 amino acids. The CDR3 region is CASSEEDSLEQYV. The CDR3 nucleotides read TGTGCCAGCAGTGAGGAGGACAGCCTCGAGCAGTACGTC.

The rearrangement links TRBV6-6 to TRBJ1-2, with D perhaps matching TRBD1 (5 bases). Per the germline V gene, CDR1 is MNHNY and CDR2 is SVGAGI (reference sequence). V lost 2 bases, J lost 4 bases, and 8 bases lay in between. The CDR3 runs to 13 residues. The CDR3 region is CASSYGTSYGYTF. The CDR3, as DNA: TGTGCCAGCAGTTACGGGACGTCCTATGGCTACACCTTC.

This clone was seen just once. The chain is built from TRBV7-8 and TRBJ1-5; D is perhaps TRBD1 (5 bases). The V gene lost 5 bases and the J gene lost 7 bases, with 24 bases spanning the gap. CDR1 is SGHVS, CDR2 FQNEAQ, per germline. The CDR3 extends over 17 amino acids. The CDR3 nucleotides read TGTGCCAGCAGCCCTTCGACCGGGGGTTATGAGGGACAGCCCCAGCATTTT. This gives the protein CASSPSTGGYEGQPQHF.

The CDR3 bases are TGTGCCAGCAGGGGTCTGGTGGCCCGCAATCAGCCCCAGCATTTT. Translating it yields CASRGLVARNQPQHF. The V gene is TRBV6-1, the J gene TRBJ1-5; D ambiguous. The CDR3 loop spans 15 amino acids. Germline loops: CDR1 MNHNS, CDR2 SASEGT. The V and J ends lost 6 bases and 2 bases respectively, with 14 bases between them.

CDR3 amino acids: CASSLGETTDTQYF. The CDR3 DNA follows: TGTGCCAGCAGCTTAGGGGAGACAACAGATACGCAGTATTTT. The V gene is TRBV7-8, the J gene TRBJ2-3; tentatively, D is TRBD2 (5 bases). The CDR3 is 14 amino acids. Trimming stripped 1 base from V and 3 bases from J, with 8 bases between. In germline, CDR1 is SGHVS, CDR2 FQNEAQ.

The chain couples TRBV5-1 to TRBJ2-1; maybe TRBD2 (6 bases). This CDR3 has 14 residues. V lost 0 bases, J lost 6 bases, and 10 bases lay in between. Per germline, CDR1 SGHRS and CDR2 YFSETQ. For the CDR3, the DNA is TGCGCCAGCAGCTTGGCCGTTAGCGGCAATGAGCAGTTCTTC. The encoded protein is CASSLAVSGNEQFF.

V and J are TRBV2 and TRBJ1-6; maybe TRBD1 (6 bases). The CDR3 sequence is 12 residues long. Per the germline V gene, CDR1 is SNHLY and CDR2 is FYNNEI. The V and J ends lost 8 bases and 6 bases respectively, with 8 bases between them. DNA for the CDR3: TGTGCCAGCCAACAGGGTAATTCACCCCTCCACTTT. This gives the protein CASQQGNSPLHF.

As DNA, the CDR3 is TGTGCCAGCAGCTTACTTGCAACTAATGAAAAACTGTTTTTT. Protein sequence: CASSLLATNEKLFF. The chain carries TRBV5-7 and TRBJ1-4; no reliable D call. TRBV5-7 falls under the ORF class, with uncertain function. This CDR3 contains 14 residues. V was clipped by 2 bases and J by 0 bases, with 5 bases between them.

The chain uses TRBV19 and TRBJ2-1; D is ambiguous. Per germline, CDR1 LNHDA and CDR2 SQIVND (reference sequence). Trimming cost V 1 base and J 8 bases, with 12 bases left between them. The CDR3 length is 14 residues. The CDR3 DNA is TGTGCCAGTAGTATAGGGCTATTTGGTTATGAGCAGTTCTTC. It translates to CASSIGLFGYEQFF.

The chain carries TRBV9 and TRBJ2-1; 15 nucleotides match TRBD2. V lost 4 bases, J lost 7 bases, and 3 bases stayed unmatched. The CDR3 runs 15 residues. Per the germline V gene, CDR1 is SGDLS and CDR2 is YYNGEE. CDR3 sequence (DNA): TGTGCCAGCAGCCCCGGGACTAGCGGGGGGAATGAGCAGTTCTTC. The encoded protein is CASSPGTSGGNEQFF.

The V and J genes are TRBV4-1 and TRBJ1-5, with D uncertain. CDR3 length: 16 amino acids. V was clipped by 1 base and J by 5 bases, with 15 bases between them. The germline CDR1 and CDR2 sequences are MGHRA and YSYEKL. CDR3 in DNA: TGCGCCAGCAGCCAAGCCTACACGGTTTTGGATCAGCCCCAGCATTTT. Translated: CASSQAYTVLDQPQHF.

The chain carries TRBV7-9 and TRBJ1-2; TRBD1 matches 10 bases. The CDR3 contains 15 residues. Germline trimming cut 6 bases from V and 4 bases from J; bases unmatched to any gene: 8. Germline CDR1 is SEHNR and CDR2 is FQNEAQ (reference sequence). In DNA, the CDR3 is TGTGCCAGCAGTTACGGACAGGGGGGTGGCTATGGCTACACCTTC. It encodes CASSYGQGGGYGYTF. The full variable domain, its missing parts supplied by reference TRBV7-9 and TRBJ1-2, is DTGVSQNPRHKITKRGQNVTFRCDPISEHNRLYWYRQTLGQGPEFLTYFQNEAQLEKSRLLSDRFSAERPKGSFSTLEIQRTEQGDSAMYLCASSYGQGGGYGYTFGSGTRLTVV.

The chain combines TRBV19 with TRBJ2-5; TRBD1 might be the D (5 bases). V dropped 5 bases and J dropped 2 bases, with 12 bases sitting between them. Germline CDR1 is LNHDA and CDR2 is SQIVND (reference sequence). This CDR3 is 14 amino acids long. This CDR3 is CASSGHDGQETQYF. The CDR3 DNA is TGTGCCAGTAGTGGACACGACGGACAAGAGACCCAGTACTTC.

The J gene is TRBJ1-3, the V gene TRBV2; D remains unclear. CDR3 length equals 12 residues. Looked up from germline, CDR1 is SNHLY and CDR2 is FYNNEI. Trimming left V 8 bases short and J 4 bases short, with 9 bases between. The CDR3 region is CASWGPGNTIYF. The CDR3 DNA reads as TGTGCCAGCTGGGGTCCGGGAAACACCATATATTTT. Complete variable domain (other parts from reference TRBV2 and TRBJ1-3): EPEVTQTPSHQVTQMGQEVILRCVPISNHLYFYWYRQILGQKVEFLVSFYNNEISEKSEIFDDQFSVERPDGSNFTLKIRSTKLEDSAMYFCASWGPGNTIYFGEGSWLTVV.

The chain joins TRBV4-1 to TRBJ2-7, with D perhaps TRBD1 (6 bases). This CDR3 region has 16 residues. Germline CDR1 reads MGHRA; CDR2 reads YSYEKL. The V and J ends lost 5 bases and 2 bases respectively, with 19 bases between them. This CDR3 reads CASSLNSGARTYEQYF. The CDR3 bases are TGCGCCAGCAGCTTAAATTCAGGGGCGAGGACCTACGAGCAGTACTTC.

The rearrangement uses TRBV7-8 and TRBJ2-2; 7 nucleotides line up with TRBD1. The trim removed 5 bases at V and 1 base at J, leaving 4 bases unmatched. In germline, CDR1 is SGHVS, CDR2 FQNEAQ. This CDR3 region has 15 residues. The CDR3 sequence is CASSRGQENTGELFF. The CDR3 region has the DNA TGTGCCAGCAGCCGAGGACAGGAGAACACCGGGGAGCTGTTTTTT.

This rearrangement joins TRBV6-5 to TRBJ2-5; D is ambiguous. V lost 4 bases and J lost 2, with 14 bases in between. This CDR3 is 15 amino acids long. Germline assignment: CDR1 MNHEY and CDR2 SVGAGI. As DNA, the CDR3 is TGTGCCAGCAGTTCATCCCCAGTGTTTCAAGAGACCCAGTACTTC. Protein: CASSSSPVFQETQYF.

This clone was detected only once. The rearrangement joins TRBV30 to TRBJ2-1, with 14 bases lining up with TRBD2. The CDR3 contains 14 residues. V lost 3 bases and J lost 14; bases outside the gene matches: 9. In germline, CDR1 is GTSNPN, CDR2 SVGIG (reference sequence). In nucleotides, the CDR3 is TGTGCCTGGAGCGCCGGGACTAGCGGGGGCCATAAGTTCTTC. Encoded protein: CAWSAGTSGGHKFF.

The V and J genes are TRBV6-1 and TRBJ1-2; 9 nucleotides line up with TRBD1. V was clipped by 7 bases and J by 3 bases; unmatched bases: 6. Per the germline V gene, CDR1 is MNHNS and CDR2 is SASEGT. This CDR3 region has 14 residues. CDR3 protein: CASNYRGRDYGYTF. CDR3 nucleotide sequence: TGTGCCAGCAACTACAGGGGGCGCGACTATGGCTACACCTTC.

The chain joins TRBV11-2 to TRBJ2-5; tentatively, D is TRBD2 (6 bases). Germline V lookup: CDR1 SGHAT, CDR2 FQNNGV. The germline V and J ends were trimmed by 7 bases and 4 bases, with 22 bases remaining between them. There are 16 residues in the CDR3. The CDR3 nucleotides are TGTGCCAGCACCGTAGACGCGGACGCGCGGGGAGAGACCCAGTACTTC. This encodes CASTVDADARGETQYF.

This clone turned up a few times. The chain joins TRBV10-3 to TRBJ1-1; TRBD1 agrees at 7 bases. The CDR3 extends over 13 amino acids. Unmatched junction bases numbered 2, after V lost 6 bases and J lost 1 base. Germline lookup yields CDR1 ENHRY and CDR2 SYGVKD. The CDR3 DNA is TGTGCCATCAGGGGACAGCAGAACACTGAAGCTTTCTTT. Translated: CAIRGQQNTEAFF.

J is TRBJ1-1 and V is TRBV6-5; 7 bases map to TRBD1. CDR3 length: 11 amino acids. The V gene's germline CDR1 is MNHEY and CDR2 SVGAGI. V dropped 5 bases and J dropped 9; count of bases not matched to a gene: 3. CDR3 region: CASSRDSQAFF. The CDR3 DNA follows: TGTGCCAGCAGTCGGGACAGTCAAGCTTTCTTT.

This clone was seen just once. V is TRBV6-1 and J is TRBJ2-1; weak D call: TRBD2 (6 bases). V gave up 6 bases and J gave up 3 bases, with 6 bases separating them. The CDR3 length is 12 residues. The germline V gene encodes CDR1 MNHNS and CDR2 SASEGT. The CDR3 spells CASRDYYNEQFF. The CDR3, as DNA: TGTGCCAGCAGGGACTACTACAATGAGCAGTTCTTC.

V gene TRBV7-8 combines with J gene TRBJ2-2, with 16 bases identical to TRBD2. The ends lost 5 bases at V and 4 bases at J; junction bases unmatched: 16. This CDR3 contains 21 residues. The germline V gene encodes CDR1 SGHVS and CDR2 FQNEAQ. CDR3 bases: TGTGCCAGCAGCCCCGCTCGGGGGGGACTAGCGGGGGGGATCCCCACCGGGGAGCTGTTTTTT. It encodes CASSPARGGLAGGIPTGELFF. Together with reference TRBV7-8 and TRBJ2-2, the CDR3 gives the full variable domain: GAGVSQSPRYKVAKRGQDVALRCDPISGHVSLFWYQQALGQGPEFLTYFQNEAQLDKSGLPSDRFFAERPEGSVSTLKIQRTQQEDSAVYLCASSPARGGLAGGIPTGELFFGEGSRLTVL.

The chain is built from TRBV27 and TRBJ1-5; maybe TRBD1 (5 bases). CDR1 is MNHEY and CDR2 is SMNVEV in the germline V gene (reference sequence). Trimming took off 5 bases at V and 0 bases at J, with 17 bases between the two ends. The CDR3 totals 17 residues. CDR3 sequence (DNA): TGTGCCAGCAGTCCCACTTCCGGGACGGCTAGCAATCAGCCCCAGCATTTT. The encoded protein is CASSPTSGTASNQPQHF.

Here the CDR3 reads CASAGLAGGQVQYF. The CDR3, as DNA: TGTGCCTCTGCGGGACTAGCGGGGGGGCAAGTGCAGTATTTT. The rearrangement links TRBV10-3 to TRBJ2-3; TRBD2 matches at 16 bases. With V trimmed by 11 bases and J by 11 bases, 10 bases remained unmatched. Per the germline V gene, CDR1 is ENHRY and CDR2 is SYGVKD. The CDR3 spans 14 residues.

CDR3 sequence reads: CASSAGTGGIYEQYF. The CDR3 DNA sequence: TGTGCCAGCAGTGCCGGGACAGGGGGTATCTACGAGCAGTACTTC. This chain uses TRBV2 with TRBJ2-7; 11 nucleotides align to TRBD1. The length of the CDR3 is 15 residues. Germline-derived CDR1 and CDR2 are SNHLY and FYNNEI. V was clipped by 4 bases and J by 3 bases; unmatched bases: 5.

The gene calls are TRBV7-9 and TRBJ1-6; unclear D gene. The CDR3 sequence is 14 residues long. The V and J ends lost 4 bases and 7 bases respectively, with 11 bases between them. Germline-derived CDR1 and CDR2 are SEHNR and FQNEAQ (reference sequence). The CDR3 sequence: CASSSELGNSPLHF. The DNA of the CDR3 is TGTGCCAGCAGCTCTGAGCTCGGAAATTCACCCCTCCACTTT.